This paragraph reports one TCR beta chain. Its specific antigen is unknown. No base quality information exists; no much larger clone differs at one position. Receptors were amplified or captured by the immunoSEQ multiplex PCR assay. The source study handled its data this way. A statistical classification framework was developed to diagnose cytomegalovirus status using the catalog of TCR beta chain sequences. Entries here come from immuneACCESS through TCRdb and include only in-frame sequences with V and J called. Some clones fail to appear in such tables; in the studies checked, an unresolved V gene covers under half of the shortfall, and the cause of the remainder is unknown. That table gives V, J and clone size, and the DNA gave D and trimming. This sample comprises about 240,000 clones, around 87% of them detected only once. Jointly, the top ten make up 2.6% of the sample. The data were taken from a study of cytomegalovirus exposure and HLA in healthy donors listed by TCRdb under 2017. For the study in its entirety: According to a later analysis, one platform produced both the 110 or so validation repertoires and the 700 or so repertoires of the first cohort. To predict cytomegalovirus infection status, the study brought together high-throughput TCR immunosequencing, statistical association of individual TCRs with disease status, and machine learning. The aim of the study was to test whether cataloging public T cell receptors could identify signatures of past pathogen exposure. Besides the first cohort of approximately 670 subjects, a separate validation cohort made up of over 100 different subjects was used. Study-wide conclusions, independent of this receptor: Cytomegalovirus status was reported to be diagnosed by the classifier with high specificity and sensitivity in both the original and validation cohorts. While some public TCRs were present in many individuals, most TCR sequences turned up only very rarely across donors. Three of the identified cytomegalovirus-associated TCR beta chains were confirmed in vitro to be specific for cytomegalovirus antigens. A total of 150 or so TCR beta chains were listed by the study as associated with cytomegalovirus. Of the cluster scores, around 95% were above 0 in a later analysis, which found that TCRs clustered in the first cohort also tended to co-occur in the 120 validation repertoires. A later analysis had no HLA typing for the validation cohort, so co-occurrence there was scored across all 130 or so repertoires. According to the authors, the approach could potentially be generalized to other disease states and immunological phenotypes.

The donors belonged to the validation cohort of about 130 subjects, which was separate from the approximately 700-subject first cohort. V loses 2 bases of germline sequence and J loses 4 bases, and the interval between the two ends is 8 bases. The CDR3 spans 13 residues, from the cysteine through the phenylalanine. This entry keeps only the CDR3 DNA: 39 bases, framed from base 1. For CDR1 and CDR2, the germline V gene lists MNHNS and SASEGT. This clonotype was sampled from a young man in good health and CMV-seronegative. Sequenced sample: PBMCs. The chain employs TRBV6-1 and TRBJ1-2; a tentative D call is TRBD1 (6 bases match). The CDR3 is CASSEMTGYGYTF. At the DNA level, the sequence is TGTGCCAGCAGTGAAATGACAGGCTATGGCTACACCTTC.